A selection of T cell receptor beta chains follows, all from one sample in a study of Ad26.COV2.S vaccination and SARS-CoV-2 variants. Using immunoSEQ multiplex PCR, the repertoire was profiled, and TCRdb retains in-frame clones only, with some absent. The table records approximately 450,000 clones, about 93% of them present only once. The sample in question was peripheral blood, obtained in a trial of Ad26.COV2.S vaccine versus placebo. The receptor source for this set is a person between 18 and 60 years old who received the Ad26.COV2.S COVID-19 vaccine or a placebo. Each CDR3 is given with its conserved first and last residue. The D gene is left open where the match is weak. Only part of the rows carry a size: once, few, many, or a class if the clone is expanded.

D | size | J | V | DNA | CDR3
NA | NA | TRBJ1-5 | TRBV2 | TGTGCCAGCAGCAAGGCAGGGATTCAGCCCCAGCATTTT | CASSKAGIQPQHF
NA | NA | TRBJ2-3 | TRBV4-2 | TGTGCCAGCAGCCAAGACAACACAGATACGCAGTATTTT | CASSQDNTDTQYF
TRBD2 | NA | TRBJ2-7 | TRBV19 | TGTGCCAGTAGTATAGAGACTAGCGGAGCAACCTACGAGCAGTACTTC | CASSIETSGATYEQYF
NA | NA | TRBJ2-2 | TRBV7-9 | TGTGCCAGCAGCTTAGTGTCGGCAGATTTAACCGGGGAGCTGTTTTTT | CASSLVSADLTGELFF
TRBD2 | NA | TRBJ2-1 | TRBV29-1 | TGCAGCGTTGAAATTTGGACTAGCGGGAGACCGGATGAGCAGTTCTTC | CSVEIWTSGRPDEQFF
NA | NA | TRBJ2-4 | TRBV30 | TGTGCCTGGAGTGTATCCCCCGACTTAGCCAAAAACATTCAGTACTTC | CAWSVSPDLAKNIQYF
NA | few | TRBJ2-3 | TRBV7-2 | TGTGCCAGCAGCTTACAAGTAGGGAGCGGCACAGATACGCAGTATTTT | CASSLQVGSGTDTQYF
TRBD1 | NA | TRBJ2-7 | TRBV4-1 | TGCGCCAGCAGCCAAGAGCGCCCCGGGACAGGGGGCGAAGAGCAGTACTTC | CASSQERPGTGGEEQYF
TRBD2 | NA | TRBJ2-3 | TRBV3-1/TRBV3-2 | TGTGCCAGCAGCCAAGGGACTAGCGGGAGATCAGATACGCAGTATTTT | CASSQGTSGRSDTQYF
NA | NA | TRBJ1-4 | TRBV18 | TGTGCCAGCTCACCAACACGGATCTGGGGGGGAAATGAAAAACTGTTTTTT | CASSPTRIWGGNEKLFF
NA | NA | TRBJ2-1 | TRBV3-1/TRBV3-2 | TGTGCCAGCAGCCAAGATCGGGGGAGCAATGAGCAGTTCTTC | CASSQDRGSNEQFF
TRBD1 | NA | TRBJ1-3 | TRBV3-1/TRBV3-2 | TGTGCCAGCAGCCCCCGCGACAGGGTGATTGGAAACACCATATATTTT | CASSPRDRVIGNTIYF
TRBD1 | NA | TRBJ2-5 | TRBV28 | TGTGCCAGCAGTTCCAGGACAGGGATAGCGCCACGGGGAGAGACCCAGTACTTC | CASSSRTGIAPRGETQYF
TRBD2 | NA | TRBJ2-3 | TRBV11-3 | TGTGCCAGCAGCTCGGAAGCGGGAGGATCAGATACGCAGTATTTT | CASSSEAGGSDTQYF
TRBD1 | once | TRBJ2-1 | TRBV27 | TGTGCCAGCAAACTCGCGGGACAGGGGGCCTACAATGAGCAGTTCTTC | CASKLAGQGAYNEQFF
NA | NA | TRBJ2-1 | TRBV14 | TGTGCCAGCAGCCACACAATCACTCCTTACAATGAGCAGTTCTTC | CASSHTITPYNEQFF
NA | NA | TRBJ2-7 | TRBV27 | TGTGCCAGCAGTTTAGGGGGGAACCCCTACGAGCAGTACTTC | CASSLGGNPYEQYF
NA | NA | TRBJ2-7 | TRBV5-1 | TGCGCCAGCAGCTTGTCTGGCAGGGGGGTCGACGAGCAGTACTTC | CASSLSGRGVDEQYF
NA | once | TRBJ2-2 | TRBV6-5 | TGTGCCAGCAGTTACGCACTGGGTACCGGGGAGCTGTTTTTT | CASSYALGTGELFF
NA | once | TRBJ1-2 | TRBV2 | TGTGCCAGCAGTGAATTAGGGATTCTTGGCCCTTCTAACTATGGCTACACCTTC | CASSELGILGPSNYGYTF
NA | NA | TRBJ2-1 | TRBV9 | TGTGCCAGCAGCGTTGGTGCAGGGTTTGGAGACAATGAGCAGTTCTTC | CASSVGAGFGDNEQFF
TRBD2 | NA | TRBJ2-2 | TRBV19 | TGTGCCAGTACCCCGGGACTAGGTACCGGGGAGCTGTTTTTT | CASTPGLGTGELFF
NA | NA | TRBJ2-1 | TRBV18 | TGTGCCAGCTCACCTTCGACCTTGCCTCTACTGACGAATGAGCAGTTCTTC | CASSPSTLPLLTNEQFF
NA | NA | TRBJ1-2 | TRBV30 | TGTGCCTGGGGACAGAGTAACTATGGCTACACCTTC | CAWGQSNYGYTF
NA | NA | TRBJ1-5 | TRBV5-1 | TGCGCCAGCAGCTTAGGAGGAGGGCTGGGGCAGCCCCAGCATTTT | CASSLGGGLGQPQHF
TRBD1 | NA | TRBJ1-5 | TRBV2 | TGTGCCAGCAGTGAAACGACAGGGGCGGGTCAGCCCCAGCATTTT | CASSETTGAGQPQHF
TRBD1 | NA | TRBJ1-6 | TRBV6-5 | TGTGCCAGCAGCCGCTCCGGACAGGTCGATTCACCCCTCCACTTT | CASSRSGQVDSPLHF
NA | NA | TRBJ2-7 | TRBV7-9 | TGTGCCAGCAGATCCACTCAGGAATCCTACGAGCAGTACTTC | CASRSTQESYEQYF
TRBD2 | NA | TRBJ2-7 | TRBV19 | TGTGCCAGTAGCCGTTCTCCGGGACTAGCGGGAGTAGCTAGGGAGCAGTACTTC | CASSRSPGLAGVAREQYF
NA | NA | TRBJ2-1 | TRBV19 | TGTGCCAGTAGTATAGATAAGCCGGAGGGGAATGAGCAGTTCTTC | CASSIDKPEGNEQFF
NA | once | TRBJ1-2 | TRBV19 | TGTGCCAGTAGTATCTTGACGGATTATGGCTACACCTTC | CASSILTDYGYTF
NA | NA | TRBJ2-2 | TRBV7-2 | TGTGCCAGCAGCTTTTCAGGGACGTCGGCCGGGGAGCTGTTTTTT | CASSFSGTSAGELFF
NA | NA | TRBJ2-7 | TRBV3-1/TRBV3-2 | TGTGCCAGCAGCCCCCAGGGGTACGAGCAGTACTTC | CASSPQGYEQYF
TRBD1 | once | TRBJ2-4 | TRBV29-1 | TGCAGCGCCATCCCCGGGACAGGGGGAAACATTCAGTACTTC | CSAIPGTGGNIQYF
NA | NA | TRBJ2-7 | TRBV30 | TGTGCCTGGAGTAGGGAGACTTCCTACGAGCAGTACTTC | CAWSRETSYEQYF
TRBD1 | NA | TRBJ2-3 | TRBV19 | TGTGCCACCTCGGGACAGGTGAACACAGATACGCAGTATTTT | CATSGQVNTDTQYF
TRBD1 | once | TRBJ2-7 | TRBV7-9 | TGTGCCAGCAGCTCACCTGGGACAGGGGTCTCCTACGAGCAGTACTTC | CASSSPGTGVSYEQYF
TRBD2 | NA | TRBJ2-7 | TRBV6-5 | TGTGCCAGCAGTTACTCGACGACTAGCAACGAGCAGTACTTC | CASSYSTTSNEQYF
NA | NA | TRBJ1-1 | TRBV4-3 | TGCGCCAGCAGCCAAGATTTTACGGCTGAAGCTTTCTTT | CASSQDFTAEAFF
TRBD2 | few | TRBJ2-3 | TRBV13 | TGTGCCAGCAGCTTAGGCCTACCTAGCGGGAAGCATTTT | CASSLGLPSGKHF
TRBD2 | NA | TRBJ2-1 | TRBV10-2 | TGCGCCAGCAGCCTGGAATGGGGACTAAACAATGAGCAGTTCTTC | CASSLEWGLNNEQFF
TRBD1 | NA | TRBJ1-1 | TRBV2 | TGTGCCAGCAGGACTGCCGGGACAGGGAACACTGAAGCTTTCTTT | CASRTAGTGNTEAFF
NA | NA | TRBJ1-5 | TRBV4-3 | TGCGCCAGCAGCCAAGAAGGGCCACCCAGGGGCAATCAGCCCCAGCATTTT | CASSQEGPPRGNQPQHF
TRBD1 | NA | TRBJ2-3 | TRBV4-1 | TGCGCCAGCAGCTCGCGCAGGGACAGAACTAGCACAGATACGCAGTATTTT | CASSSRRDRTSTDTQYF
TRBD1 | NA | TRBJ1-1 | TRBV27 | TGTGCCAGCAGTTACGCTGGACAGGGGGCTTATGCGAACACTGAAGCTTTCTTT | CASSYAGQGAYANTEAFF
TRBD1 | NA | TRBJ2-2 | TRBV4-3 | TGCGCCAGCAGACTAACCGGGACAGCGAACACCGGGGAGCTGTTTTTT | CASRLTGTANTGELFF
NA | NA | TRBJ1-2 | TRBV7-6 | TGTGCCAGCAGCTTAGCCTCTGGGGTGGAGGGCTACACCTTC | CASSLASGVEGYTF
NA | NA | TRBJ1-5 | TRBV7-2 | TGTGCCAGCAGCTTAGAAGGGGGCAATCAGCCCCAGCATTTT | CASSLEGGNQPQHF
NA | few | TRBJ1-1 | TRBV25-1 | TGTGCCAGCAGTGAAGCAGGGAGGACTGAAGCTTTCTTT | CASSEAGRTEAFF
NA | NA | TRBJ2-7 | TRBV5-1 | TGCGCCAGCAGCTTGGGGCATGGCATTGGGGACCAGGAGGCCTACGAGCAGTACTTC | CASSLGHGIGDQEAYEQYF
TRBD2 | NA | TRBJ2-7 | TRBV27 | TGTGCCAGCAGTCCCCAGGGACTAGCGGGAGGCAGTAATTTTGCCTACGAGCAGTACTTC | CASSPQGLAGGSNFAYEQYF
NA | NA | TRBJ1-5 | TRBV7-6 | TGTGCCAGCAGCTTAGGAGGGGGACAGCCCCAGCATTTT | CASSLGGGQPQHF
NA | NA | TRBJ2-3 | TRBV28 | TGTGCCAGCAGTTTACCGGTCCCAGATACGCAGTATTTT | CASSLPVPDTQYF